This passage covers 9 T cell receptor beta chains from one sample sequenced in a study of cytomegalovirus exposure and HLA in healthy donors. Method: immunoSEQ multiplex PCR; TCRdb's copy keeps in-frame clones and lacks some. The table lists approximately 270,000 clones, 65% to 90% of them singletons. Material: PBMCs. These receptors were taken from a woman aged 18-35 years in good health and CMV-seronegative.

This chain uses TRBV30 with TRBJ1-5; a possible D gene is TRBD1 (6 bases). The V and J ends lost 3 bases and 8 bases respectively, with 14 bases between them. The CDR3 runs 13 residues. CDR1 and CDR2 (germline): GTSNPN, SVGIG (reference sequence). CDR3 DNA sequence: TGTGCCTGGAGCAAGACAGGATCCGAGCCCCAGCATTTT. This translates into CAWSKTGSEPQHF.

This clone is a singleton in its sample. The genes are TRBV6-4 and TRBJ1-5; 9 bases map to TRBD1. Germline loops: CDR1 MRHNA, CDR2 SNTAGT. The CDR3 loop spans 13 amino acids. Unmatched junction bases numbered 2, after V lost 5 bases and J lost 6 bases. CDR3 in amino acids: CASSKDRGQPQHF. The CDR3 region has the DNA TGTGCCAGCAGTAAGGACAGGGGTCAGCCCCAGCATTTT.

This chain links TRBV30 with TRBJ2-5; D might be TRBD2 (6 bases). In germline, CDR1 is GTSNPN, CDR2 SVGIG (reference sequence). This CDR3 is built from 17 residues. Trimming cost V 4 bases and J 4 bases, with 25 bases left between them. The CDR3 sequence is CAWTNSWEYSGRETQYF. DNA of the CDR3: TGTGCCTGGACCAACTCATGGGAGTACTCCGGGAGAGAGACCCAGTACTTC. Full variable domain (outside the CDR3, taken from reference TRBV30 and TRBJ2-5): SQTIHQWPATLVQPVGSPLSLECTVEGTSNPNLYWYRQAAGRGLQLLFYSVGIGQISSEVPQNLSASRPQDRQFILSSKKLLLSDSGFYLCAWTNSWEYSGRETQYFGPGTRLLVL.

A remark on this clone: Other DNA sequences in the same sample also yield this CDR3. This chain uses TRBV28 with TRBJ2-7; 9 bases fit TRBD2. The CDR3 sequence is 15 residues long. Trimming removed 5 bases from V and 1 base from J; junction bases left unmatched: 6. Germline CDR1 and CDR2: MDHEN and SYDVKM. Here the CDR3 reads CASSAPGLASYEQYF. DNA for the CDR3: TGTGCCAGCAGTGCCCCGGGACTAGCTTCCTACGAGCAGTACTTC. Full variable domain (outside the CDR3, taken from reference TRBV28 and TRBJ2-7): DVKVTQSSRYLVKRTGEKVFLECVQDMDHENMFWYRQDPGLGLRLIYFSYDVKMKEKGDIPEGYSVSREKKERFSLILESASTNQTSMYLCASSAPGLASYEQYFGPGTRLTVT.

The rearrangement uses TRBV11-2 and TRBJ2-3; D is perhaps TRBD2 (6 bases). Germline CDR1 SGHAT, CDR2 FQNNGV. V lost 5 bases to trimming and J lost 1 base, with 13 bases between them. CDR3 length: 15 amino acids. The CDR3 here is CASSKEGPGTDTQYF. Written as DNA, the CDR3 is TGTGCCAGCAGCAAGGAGGGGCCTGGCACAGATACGCAGTATTTT.

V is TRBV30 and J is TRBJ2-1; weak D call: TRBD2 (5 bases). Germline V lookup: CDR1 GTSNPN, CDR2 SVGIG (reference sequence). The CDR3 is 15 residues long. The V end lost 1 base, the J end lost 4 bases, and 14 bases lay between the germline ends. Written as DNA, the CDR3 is TGTGCCTGGAGTGCGAGGGAGAAGCGGTACAATGAGCAGTTCTTC. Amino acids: CAWSAREKRYNEQFF. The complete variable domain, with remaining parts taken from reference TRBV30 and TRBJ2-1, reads SQTIHQWPATLVQPVGSPLSLECTVEGTSNPNLYWYRQAAGRGLQLLFYSVGIGQISSEVPQNLSASRPQDRQFILSSKKLLLSDSGFYLCAWSAREKRYNEQFFGPGTRLTVL.

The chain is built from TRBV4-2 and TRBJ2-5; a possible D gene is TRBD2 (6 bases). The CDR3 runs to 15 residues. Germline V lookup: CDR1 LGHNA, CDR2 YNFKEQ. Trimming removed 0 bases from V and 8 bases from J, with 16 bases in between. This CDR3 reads CASSQDTSSPPTQYF. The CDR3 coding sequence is TGTGCCAGCAGCCAAGATACTAGCAGTCCCCCTACCCAGTACTTC.

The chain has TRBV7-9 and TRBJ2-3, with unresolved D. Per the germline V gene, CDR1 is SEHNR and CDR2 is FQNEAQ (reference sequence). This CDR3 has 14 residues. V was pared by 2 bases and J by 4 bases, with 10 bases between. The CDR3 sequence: CASSLMASADTQYF. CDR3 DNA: TGTGCCAGCAGCTTAATGGCGAGCGCAGATACGCAGTATTTT.

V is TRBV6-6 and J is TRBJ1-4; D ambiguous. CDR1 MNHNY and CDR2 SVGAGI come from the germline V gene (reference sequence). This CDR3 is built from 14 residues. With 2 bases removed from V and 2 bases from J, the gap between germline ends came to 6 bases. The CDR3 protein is CASSYAVTNEKLFF. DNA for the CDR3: TGTGCCAGCAGTTACGCGGTTACTAATGAAAAACTGTTTTTT.